This T cell receptor (beta chain) was found in a study of T-cell memory formation after mild COVID-19. Study background: TCR clusters were mostly confined to one donor each.

Study findings and constraints: Cross-reactive memory apparently joined, as some responding clones appeared in pre-infection memory.

The CDR3 has 13 residues. Deletions cut 7 bases from V and 2 bases from J, with 11 bases between. Germline V gene lookup returns CDR1 SGHTA and CDR2 FQGTGA. TCRdb itself ran the 5' RACE reads through MiXCR, one entry per CDR3 protein. The data hold approximately 300,000 distinct CDR3 sequences, with 8% to 10% observed a single time. This clonotype was detected a few times. Antigen unknown. Source material: PBMCs or a T cell subset sorted from them (not recorded which). The clonotype originates from a man aged 18 to 29 who had mild COVID-19 (a few samples of this study predate the infection). Cell type and time point are not known. The V gene is TRBV7-3, the J gene TRBJ1-1; TRBD1 is a possible D gene (5 bases). CDR3: CASTSGGNTEAFF. In DNA, the CDR3 is TGTGCCAGCACCTCGGGGGGAAACACTGAAGCTTTCTTT.